These 18 T cell receptor beta chains came from one sample sequenced in a study of Graves' ophthalmopathy and Graves' hyperthyroidism (dated by TCRdb to 2016 to 2019). The listed sequencing device is Illumina HiSeq 2000. For repertoire sequencing, TCR beta CDR3 regions were amplified from RNA transcripts. HTBI primers and the Qiagen OneStep RT-PCR kit were used in a first-round RT-PCR, which was followed by a second-round multiplex PCR, size selection and purification. TCRdb reworked the public reads: Q25 trimming with fastp, MiXCR clone assembly, productive beta chains retained. Each CDR3 protein gets just one entry, which takes the most common genes and DNA from the rows behind it. This sample holds 650,000 to 900,000 distinct CDR3 sequences; roughly two fifths were observed only once. The ten largest clones add up to 40% to 55% of the sample. The material sequenced was peripheral blood. The receptor set was obtained from an adult man with Graves' ophthalmopathy.

This chain joins TRBV7-9 and TRBJ2-5; TRBD2 matches 8 bases. V lost 5 bases and J lost 4; bases outside the gene matches: 9. Germline-derived CDR1 and CDR2 are SEHNR and FQNEAQ (reference sequence). The CDR3 totals 15 residues. CDR3 coding DNA: TGTGCCAGCAGCCCTATATTAAGCGGGAGAGAGACCCAGTACTTC. It encodes CASSPILSGRETQYF.

This clonotype was seen a handful of times. The genes are TRBV5-4 and TRBJ1-2; D is undetermined. In germline, CDR1 is SGHNT, CDR2 YYREEE (reference sequence). Trimming took off 2 bases at V and 8 bases at J, with 13 bases between the two ends. The CDR3 covers 13 residues. The CDR3 sequence is CASSFGPREGYTF. The DNA for the CDR3 is TGTGCCAGCAGCTTTGGCCCAAGGGAGGGCTACACCTTC.

The V gene is TRBV7-3, the J gene TRBJ1-4, with a weak D call TRBD1 (6 bases). Trimming stripped 8 bases from V and 5 bases from J, with 18 bases between. This CDR3 contains 15 residues. Looked up from germline, CDR1 is SGHTA and CDR2 is FQGTGA. The CDR3 reads CASPRQGQPNEKLFF. CDR3 DNA: TGTGCCAGCCCCCGGCAAGGACAGCCGAATGAAAAACTGTTTTTT.

This clonotype was seen at least ten times. The chain employs TRBV19 and TRBJ2-7, with 8 bases matching TRBD1. V was clipped by 9 bases and J by 2 bases; unmatched bases: 9. Germline CDR1 reads LNHDA; CDR2 reads SQIVND (reference sequence). The CDR3 extends over 14 amino acids. The CDR3 nucleotides read TGTGCCAGCAGTGCCGGGACAGGAACCTACGAGCAGTACTTC. Translated: CASSAGTGTYEQYF.

The chain joins TRBV20-1 to TRBJ2-1, with D perhaps TRBD2 (6 bases). Germline values: CDR1 DFQATT, CDR2 SNEGSKA (reference sequence). The CDR3 is 16 residues long. Trimming took off 4 bases at V and 1 base at J, with 17 bases between the two ends. The CDR3 DNA sequence: TGCAGTGCTACCCCCGGGATAGCGGAGTCCTACAATGAGCAGTTCTTC. This encodes CSATPGIAESYNEQFF.

The table lists this clonotype with many counts. The genes are TRBV5-6 and TRBJ2-7, with 9 bases identical to TRBD1. V was pared by 4 bases and J by 5 bases, with 10 bases of the junction left unmatched. CDR1 SGHDT and CDR2 YYEEEE come from the germline V gene. The CDR3 extends over 15 amino acids. CDR3 sequence: CASSIRAGTGNEQYF. The CDR3 bases are TGTGCCAGCAGCATTCGGGCCGGGACAGGGAACGAGCAGTACTTC.

This chain connects TRBV10-2 to TRBJ1-1, with 7 bases that match TRBD1. CDR1 and CDR2 (germline): WSHSY, SAAADI. V lost 8 bases and J lost 3; bases outside the gene matches: 9. The CDR3 sequence is 14 residues long. CDR3 loop: CASAGTATHTEAFF. The CDR3 nucleotides are TGCGCCAGCGCCGGGACAGCTACACACACTGAAGCTTTCTTT.

Only a few counts were recorded for this clonotype. V gene TRBV7-9 combines with J gene TRBJ1-4; D is perhaps TRBD1 (5 bases). V lost 5 bases and J lost 4, with 17 bases in between. Per the germline V gene, CDR1 is SEHNR and CDR2 is FQNEAQ (reference sequence). The CDR3 has 16 residues. The CDR3 region is CASSPTRDGLNEKLFF. The DNA for the CDR3 is TGTGCCAGCAGCCCAACCCGGGACGGTCTTAATGAAAAACTGTTTTTT.

This clonotype was recorded a few times. The chain recombines TRBV4-3 with TRBJ1-2; TRBD1 might be the D (5 bases). The ends were cut back, 4 bases at V and 1 base at J, with 16 bases in the middle. The CDR3 is 16 residues long. CDR1 and CDR2 from the germline V gene are LGHNA and YSLEER. In DNA form, the CDR3 reads TGCGCCAGCAGCCTAAGGGGTGGACGGCTTAACTATGGCTACACCTTC. Translation gives CASSLRGGRLNYGYTF.

A word on this clonotype: The junction differs from germline at one of its ends, possibly a read error. The CDR3: CATSIWTGTEENEKLLF. In nucleotides, the CDR3 is TGTGCCACCAGCATATGGACCGGGACCGAAGAAAATGAAAAACTGCTTTTT. This sequence joins TRBV15 and TRBJ1-4; maybe TRBD1 (5 bases). The CDR3 runs 17 residues. In germline, CDR1 is LNHNV, CDR2 YYDKDF (reference sequence).

A remark on this clonotype: A much more abundant neighbour one base away suggests this may be a read error. The chain employs TRBV7-9 and TRBJ1-2, with unresolved D. The CDR3 sequence is 16 residues long. Germline-derived CDR1 and CDR2 are SEHNR and FQNEAQ (reference sequence). The CDR3 DNA reads TGTGCCGGCAGCGCGAGACGCGAAGAGACAAACTATGGCTACACCTTC. Protein sequence: CAGSARREETNYGYTF.

The chain links TRBV9 to TRBJ1-3, with D unresolved. Per the germline V gene, CDR1 is SGDLS and CDR2 is YYNGEE. The CDR3 has 16 residues. The V end lost 3 bases, the J end lost 1 base, and 14 bases lay between the germline ends. CDR3 coding DNA: TGTGCCAGCAGCGGAGGGTCCAGTTCATCTGGAAACACCATATATTTT. Amino acid sequence: CASSGGSSSSGNTIYF. The whole variable domain, remainder taken from reference TRBV9 and TRBJ1-3, is DSGVTQTPKHLITATGQRVTLRCSPRSGDLSVYWYQQSLDQGLQFLIQYYNGEERAKGNILERFSAQQFPDLHSELNLSSLELGDSALYFCASSGGSSSSGNTIYFGEGSWLTVV.

This clonotype was counted many times. This chain links TRBV7-2 with TRBJ1-6; D gene uncertain. The germline CDR1 and CDR2 sequences are SGHTA and FQGNSA. Trimming removed 6 bases from V and 5 bases from J, with 11 bases in between. The CDR3 runs 14 residues. The CDR3 here is CASRWSGDNSPLHF. The CDR3 DNA reads TGTGCCAGCAGATGGAGCGGGGATAATTCACCCCTCCACTTT. Supplemented by reference TRBV7-2 and TRBJ1-6, the full variable domain reads GAGVSQSPSNKVTEKGKDVELRCDPISGHTALYWYRQSLGQGLEFLIYFQGNSAPDKSGLPSDRFSAERTGGSVSTLTIQRTQQEDSAVYLCASRWSGDNSPLHFGNGTRLTVT.

This clonotype has a handful of counts. This chain links TRBV2 with TRBJ2-5; D assignment may be TRBD1 or TRBD2 (6 bases each). The V end lost 5 bases, the J end lost 5 bases, and 27 bases lay between the germline ends. The CDR3 is made up of 18 amino acids. The germline CDR1 and CDR2 sequences are SNHLY and FYNNEI. The CDR3 here is CASSSPPLYGGPDETQYF. The CDR3 DNA reads as TGTGCCAGCAGTTCACCACCCCTTTATGGGGGGCCGGATGAGACCCAGTACTTC.

This clonotype was found a few times. The chain carries TRBV24-1 and TRBJ1-5, with 10 bases fitting TRBD1. This CDR3 region has 15 residues. The V segment lost 11 bases and the J segment 7 bases; nucleotides outside the gene matches: 13. The germline gives CDR1 KGHDR, CDR2 SFDVKD. The CDR3 bases are TGTGCCAGCAGCCAGGGGACAGGGGCAGGGCAGCCCCAGCATTTT. Encoded protein: CASSQGTGAGQPQHF.

This clonotype was observed at least ten times. The rearrangement uses TRBV7-2 and TRBJ1-1, with a possible D match to TRBD1 (6 bases). The length of the CDR3 is 14 residues. Germline-derived CDR1 and CDR2 are SGHTA and FQGNSA. The V end lost 5 bases, the J end lost 4 bases, and 14 bases lay between the germline ends. The CDR3 DNA is TGTGCCAGCAGCCCTACAGGGTTGGGCACTGAAGCTTTCTTT. Translated: CASSPTGLGTEAFF.

This clonotype was seen at least ten times. This sequence joins TRBV10-2 and TRBJ1-5; D is unresolved. This CDR3 has 13 amino acids. Trimming took off 4 bases at V and 0 bases at J, with 4 bases between the two ends. CDR1 is WSHSY and CDR2 is SAAADI in the germline V gene. CDR3 DNA: TGCGCCAGCAGTGTCAGTAGCAATCAGCCCCAGCATTTT. It is translated as CASSVSSNQPQHF.

The chain carries TRBV20-1 and TRBJ2-5, with D unclear. Germline V gene lookup returns CDR1 DFQATT and CDR2 SNEGSKA (reference sequence). The CDR3 spans 13 residues. Trimming removed 5 bases at V and 5 bases at J, with 15 bases between. The CDR3, as DNA: TGCAGTGCTCCCTGGGGAATTCGGGAGACCCAGTACTTC. It translates to CSAPWGIRETQYF.